This T cell receptor (beta chain) was observed in a study of blood T cell repertoires in COVID-19. On the study more broadly: Sample material is recorded as cDNA or gDNA derived from T cells, B-cell-depleted T cells, or PBMCs.

TCRdb's table, derived via immunoSEQ multiplex PCR, lists solely in-frame clones and lacks some. This table holds about 98,000 clones, approximately 81% found once. Sequencing input: peripheral blood. The TCR sequence derives from an elderly woman with acute or convalescent COVID-19.

In nucleotides, the CDR3 is TGTGCCAGCAGTTCCTCCTTTGGGGCGACAAACGGTGGCTACACCTTC. This gives the protein CASSSSFGATNGGYTF. V gene TRBV28 combines with J gene TRBJ1-2, with D tentatively TRBD1 (5 bases). The V gene's germline CDR1 is MDHEN and CDR2 SYDVKM. The CDR3 length is 16 residues. V lost 4 bases to trimming and J lost 7 bases, with 22 bases between them.